These 22 T cell receptor beta chains came from one sample sequenced in a study of blood T cell repertoires in COVID-19. The table came from immunoSEQ multiplex PCR; TCRdb's copy has only in-frame clones and leaves some out. The sample lists about 240,000 clones; roughly four fifths were seen once. Sequenced sample: peripheral blood. The receptors here all came from a woman aged 60-75 years with active or convalescent COVID-19.

The chain couples TRBV5-8 to TRBJ2-3; 7 bases are shared with TRBD2. Per the germline V gene, CDR1 is SGHTS and CDR2 is YDEGEE. There are 14 residues in the CDR3. Trimming cost V 4 bases and J 8 bases; bases outside gene matches: 10. The CDR3 bases are TGTGCCAGCAGCGGGGGGGGTCCGGTGGGTACGCAGTATTTT. Translation: CASSGGGPVGTQYF.

The rearrangement joins TRBV5-6 to TRBJ2-2, with TRBD2 as a possible D gene (6 bases). CDR1 and CDR2 from the germline V gene are SGHDT and YYEEEE. The CDR3 is made up of 18 amino acids. V lost 0 bases to trimming and J lost 0 bases, with 15 bases between them. CDR3 sequence (DNA): TGTGCCAGCAGCTTGGGTGGCCGCGGGGAAACGAACACCGGGGAGCTGTTTTTT. Protein: CASSLGGRGETNTGELFF.

This chain uses TRBV28 with TRBJ1-6; 11 nucleotides line up with TRBD1. V was clipped by 2 bases and J by 9 bases; unmatched bases: 3. The CDR3 extends over 15 amino acids. The V gene's germline CDR1 is MDHEN and CDR2 SYDVKM. The CDR3 nucleotides are TGTGCCAGCAGTTTAGTGGACAGGGGGCGTTCACCCCTCCACTTT. It codes for CASSLVDRGRSPLHF.

The CDR3 region has the DNA TGCGCCAGCAGCCCGGGACAGCTGGGATTCTACGAGCAGTACTTC. This encodes CASSPGQLGFYEQYF. This chain links TRBV5-1 with TRBJ2-7; TRBD1 agrees at 7 bases. This CDR3 has 15 residues. V lost 4 bases and J lost 3; bases outside the gene matches: 10. The germline CDR1 and CDR2 sequences are SGHRS and YFSETQ.

The rearrangement joins TRBV11-2 to TRBJ2-3; TRBD2 agrees at 11 bases. Losses at the gene ends were 2 bases for V and 1 base for J; bases not matched to a gene: 8. This CDR3 contains 18 residues. The germline CDR1 and CDR2 sequences are SGHAT and FQNNGV. The CDR3 DNA reads as TGTGCCAGCAGCTTAAGCCCGGGACTAGCGGCTCGCACAGATACGCAGTATTTT. Residues: CASSLSPGLAARTDTQYF. Full variable domain (rest looked up from reference TRBV11-2 and TRBJ2-3): EAGVAQSPRYKIIEKRQSVAFWCNPISGHATLYWYQQILGQGPKLLIQFQNNGVVDDSQLPKDRFSAERLKGVDSTLKIQPAKLEDSAVYLCASSLSPGLAARTDTQYFGPGTRLTVL.

This clone was observed a single time. V gene TRBV21-1 combines with J gene TRBJ2-7; TRBD1 reflects the table's D call only, with no check against the DNA. TRBV21-1 is annotated as a pseudogene. The CDR3 has 12 residues. The CDR3 sequence is CASSRALDEQYF. The CDR3 DNA follows: TGTGCCAGCAGCAGGGCTCTGGACGAGCAGTACTTC.

This chain joins TRBV21-1 and TRBJ2-7; the table's D call TRBD1 went unverified against the DNA. TRBV21-1 corresponds to a pseudogene. CDR3 length: 14 amino acids. The CDR3 sequence: CASSLRDRAYEQYF. CDR3 nucleotides: TGTGCCAGCAGCCTCCGGGACAGAGCCTACGAGCAGTACTTC.

This clone occurred once. This rearrangement joins TRBV19 to TRBJ2-5; 12 bases match TRBD2. V lost 5 bases, J lost 4 bases, and 11 bases stayed unmatched. Per germline, CDR1 LNHDA and CDR2 SQIVND (reference sequence). The CDR3 sequence is 17 residues long. The CDR3 loop reads CASSSMTSGGGLETQYF. The CDR3 nucleotides read TGTGCCAGTAGTTCCATGACTAGCGGGGGCGGCTTAGAGACCCAGTACTTC.

The chain uses TRBV6-5 and TRBJ1-3; 8 nucleotides agree with TRBD1. CDR1 and CDR2 from the germline V gene are MNHEY and SVGAGI. V gave up 5 bases and J gave up 4 bases; unmatched junction bases: 4. The CDR3 loop spans 14 amino acids. The CDR3 loop is CASSRQGMGNTIYF. For the CDR3, the DNA is TGTGCCAGCAGTCGACAGGGGATGGGAAACACCATATATTTT.

The chain employs TRBV1 and TRBJ2-3; the table's D call of TRBD2 was not tested on the DNA. TRBV1 corresponds to a pseudogene. The CDR3 covers 16 residues. CDR3 protein: CTSSQGAGADTDTQYF. In DNA, the CDR3 is TGCACCAGCAGCCAGGGGGCGGGGGCCGACACAGATACGCAGTATTTT.

The chain employs TRBV27 and TRBJ2-5; 12 bases match TRBD2. Germline-derived CDR1 and CDR2 are MNHEY and SMNVEV (reference sequence). The CDR3 spans 15 residues. V shed 4 bases and J 2 bases; nucleotides not matched to a gene: 2. DNA of the CDR3: TGTGCCAGCAGTTCTCTAGCGGGGGGGCAAGAGACCCAGTACTTC. This codes for CASSSLAGGQETQYF.

V is TRBV21-1 and J is TRBJ2-7; the DNA was not used to check the table's D call, TRBD1. TRBV21-1 is reported as a pseudogene. The CDR3 is 13 amino acids. This chain's CDR3 is CASPAQGAGEQYF. The DNA of the CDR3 is TGTGCCAGCCCAGCTCAGGGGGCGGGGGAGCAGTACTTC.

The chain uses TRBV7-2 and TRBJ1-1; TRBD1 matches 8 bases. Germline CDR1 and CDR2: SGHTA and FQGNSA. The CDR3 is made up of 16 amino acids. Trimming at V came to 4 bases and at J to 4 bases, leaving 11 bases not matched to a gene. The CDR3 protein is CASSYGTGPRGTEAFF. The CDR3 bases are TGTGCCAGCAGCTACGGGACAGGTCCCCGAGGCACTGAAGCTTTCTTT.

The CDR3 loop is CASKPSTVNTEAFF. CDR3 nucleotides: TGTGCCAGCAAACCGTCGACAGTGAACACTGAAGCTTTCTTT. The rearrangement joins TRBV6-6 to TRBJ1-1; TRBD1 might be the D (5 bases). Between the trimmed V and J ends, which lost 7 bases and 0 bases, there was a span of 12 bases. CDR1 is MNHNY and CDR2 is SVGAGI in the germline V gene (reference sequence). The CDR3 contains 14 residues.

V gene TRBV28 combines with J gene TRBJ2-3; D gene unclear. CDR1 and CDR2 from the germline V gene are MDHEN and SYDVKM. The CDR3 length is 11 residues. V gave up 10 bases and J gave up 7 bases, with 12 bases separating them. CDR3 sequence (DNA): TGTGCCACCCTAAGCACGTATACGCAGTATTTT. Residues: CATLSTYTQYF.

This chain links TRBV3-1 (or the pseudogene TRBV3-2) with TRBJ2-7; 8 bases line up with TRBD2. Germline V gives CDR1 LGHDT, CDR2 YNNKEL (reference sequence). The CDR3 is made up of 15 amino acids. V shed 1 base and J 0 bases; nucleotides not matched to a gene: 2. The CDR3 region is CASSQVTSGSYEQYF. Written as DNA, the CDR3 is TGTGCCAGCAGCCAAGTTACTAGCGGCTCCTACGAGCAGTACTTC.

The chain employs TRBV5-1 and TRBJ1-1; 10 bases fit TRBD1. J was trimmed by 8 bases and V by 3 bases; bases with no gene match: 10. CDR3 length: 15 residues. Germline V gene sequence: CDR1 SGHRS, CDR2 YFSETQ. CDR3 in amino acids: CASSSQPGTGVEAFF. CDR3 nucleotides: TGCGCCAGCAGCTCCCAACCCGGGACAGGGGTGGAAGCTTTCTTT.

The genes are TRBV18 and TRBJ2-1; 11 bases line up with TRBD2. CDR3 length: 15 residues. V shed 1 base and J 9 bases; nucleotides not matched to a gene: 5. Germline V gene sequence: CDR1 KGHSH, CDR2 LQKENI. CDR3 sequence: CASSPRRLAGIEQFF. The CDR3 nucleotides read TGTGCCAGCTCACCACGGAGACTAGCGGGGATTGAGCAGTTCTTC.

The rearrangement uses TRBV2 and TRBJ1-5; D not resolved. In germline, CDR1 is SNHLY, CDR2 FYNNEI. Trimming removed 1 base from V and 11 bases from J, with 27 bases in between. The CDR3 has 18 amino acids. The CDR3 spells CASSEDLVSSQLALSQHF. CDR3 DNA sequence: TGTGCCAGCAGTGAAGACCTGGTGAGCTCCCAGTTAGCGCTTTCCCAGCATTTT. The complete variable domain, with remaining parts taken from reference TRBV2 and TRBJ1-5, reads EPEVTQTPSHQVTQMGQEVILRCVPISNHLYFYWYRQILGQKVEFLVSFYNNEISEKSEIFDDQFSVERPDGSNFTLKIRSTKLEDSAMYFCASSEDLVSSQLALSQHFGDGTRLSIL.

The chain links TRBV7-2 to TRBJ1-2; 9 nucleotides match TRBD1. The trim removed 4 bases at V and 3 bases at J, leaving 6 bases unmatched. The CDR3 totals 15 residues. Looked up from germline, CDR1 is SGHTA and CDR2 is FQGNSA. In DNA form, the CDR3 reads TGTGCCAGCAGCTACCGGACAGGGGACGACTATGGCTACACCTTC. It codes for CASSYRTGDDYGYTF.

This clone came up once. This sequence joins TRBV2 and TRBJ2-2; unclear D gene. This CDR3 has 12 residues. With 4 bases removed from V and 7 bases from J, the gap between germline ends came to 7 bases. The germline V gene has CDR1 SNHLY and CDR2 FYNNEI. The CDR3 coding sequence is TGTGCCAGCAGTGGCCCGGGCGGGGAGCTGTTTTTT. Translated, it gives CASSGPGGELFF.

A few counts support this clone. The chain is built from TRBV7-2 and TRBJ1-2; D is unresolved. This CDR3 has 14 residues. Trimming cost V 1 base and J 2 bases, with 8 bases left between them. The germline V gene encodes CDR1 SGHTA and CDR2 FQGNSA. The CDR3 nucleotides read TGTGCCAGCAGCTTAGTGGGAGGCAACTATGGCTACACCTTC. Amino acid sequence: CASSLVGGNYGYTF. Full variable domain (missing parts from reference TRBV7-2 and TRBJ1-2): GAGVSQSPSNKVTEKGKDVELRCDPISGHTALYWYRQSLGQGLEFLIYFQGNSAPDKSGLPSDRFSAERTGGSVSTLTIQRTQQEDSAVYLCASSLVGGNYGYTFGSGTRLTVV.